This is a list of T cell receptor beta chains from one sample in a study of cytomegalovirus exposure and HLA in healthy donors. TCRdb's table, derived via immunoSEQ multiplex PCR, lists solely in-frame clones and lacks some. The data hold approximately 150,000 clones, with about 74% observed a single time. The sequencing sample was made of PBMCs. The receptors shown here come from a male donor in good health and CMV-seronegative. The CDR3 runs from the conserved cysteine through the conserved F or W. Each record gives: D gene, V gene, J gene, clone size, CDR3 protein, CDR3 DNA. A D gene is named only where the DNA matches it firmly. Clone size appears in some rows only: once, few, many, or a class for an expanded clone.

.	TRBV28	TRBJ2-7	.	CASSLQGQSYEQYF	TGTGCCAGCAGTTTACAGGGGCAGTCCTACGAGCAGTACTTC
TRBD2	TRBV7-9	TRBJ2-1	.	CASSLVSGSRNEQFF	TGTGCCAGCAGCTTAGTTAGCGGGAGTCGGAATGAGCAGTTCTTC
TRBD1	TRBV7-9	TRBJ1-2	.	CASSPKRDRIHYGYTF	TGTGCCAGCAGCCCCAAGAGGGACAGGATCCACTATGGCTACACCTTC
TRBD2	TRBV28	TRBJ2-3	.	CASSGLAGMSGTQYF	TGTGCCAGCAGTGGACTAGCGGGGATGTCTGGTACGCAGTATTTT
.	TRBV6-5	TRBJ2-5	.	CASRRLTGETQYF	TGTGCCAGCAGACGACTTACAGGAGAGACCCAGTACTTC
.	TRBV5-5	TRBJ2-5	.	CASSLDDSETQYF	TGTGCCAGCAGCTTGGACGACAGCGAGACCCAGTACTTC
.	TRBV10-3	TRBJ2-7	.	CAISPSGDEQYF	TGTGCCATCAGTCCTTCGGGGGATGAGCAGTACTTC
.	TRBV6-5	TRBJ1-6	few	CASSYSPELDSPLHF	TGTGCCAGCAGTTACAGCCCGGAGTTGGATTCACCCCTCCACTTT
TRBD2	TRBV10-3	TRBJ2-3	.	CAISESRGGTDTQYF	TGTGCCATCAGTGAGTCCCGGGGGGGCACAGATACGCAGTATTTT
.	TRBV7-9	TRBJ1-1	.	CSSSPRWEGSEVRSTEAFF	TGTTCCAGCAGCCCCAGGTGGGAGGGGAGCGAGGTCCGTAGCACTGAAGCTTTCTTT
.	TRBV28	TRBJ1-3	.	CASSSFRNTIYF	TGTGCCAGCAGTTCGTTTAGAAACACCATATATTTT
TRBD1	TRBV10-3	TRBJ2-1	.	CAISVRELMDRKSAYNEQFF	TGTGCCATCTCCGTCCGAGAGTTGATGGACAGGAAATCGGCCTACAATGAGCAGTTCTTC
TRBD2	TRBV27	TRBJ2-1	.	CASSNRQGTSGRSRSYNEQFF	TGTGCCAGCAGCAACCGACAAGGGACTAGCGGGAGAAGCCGTTCCTACAATGAGCAGTTCTTC
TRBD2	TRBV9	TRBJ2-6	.	CASSPRQRGFGANVLTF	TGTGCCAGCAGCCCTCGCCAGCGGGGGTTTGGGGCCAACGTCCTGACTTTC
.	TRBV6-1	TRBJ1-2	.	CASSDLPGYGYTF	TGTGCCAGCAGTGATCTGCCGGGTTATGGCTACACCTTC
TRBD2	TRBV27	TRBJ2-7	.	CASRPSGGSSYEQYF	TGTGCCAGCAGACCCAGCGGGGGCAGCTCCTACGAGCAGTACTTC
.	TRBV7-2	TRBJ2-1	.	CASTETKGSLRFF	TGTGCCAGCACCGAAACTAAAGGTAGTTTGCGGTTCTTC
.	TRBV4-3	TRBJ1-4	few	CASSSRGATNEKLFF	TGCGCCAGCAGCTCCCGGGGAGCAACTAATGAAAAACTGTTTTTT
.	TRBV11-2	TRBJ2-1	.	CASRLAVEANEQFF	TGTGCCAGCAGACTCGCCGTGGAGGCCAATGAGCAGTTCTTC
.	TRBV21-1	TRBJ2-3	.	CASSKARGDIFLERARTDTQYF	TGTGCCAGCAGCAAAGCGCGAGGGGACATATTCTTAGAGAGGGCCCGCACAGATACGCAGTATTTT
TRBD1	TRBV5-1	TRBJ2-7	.	CASSFRDRGLHEQYF	TGCGCCAGCAGCTTCCGGGACAGGGGGCTCCACGAGCAGTACTTC
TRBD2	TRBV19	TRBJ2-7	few	CASSALAGSPYEQYF	TGTGCCAGTAGTGCATTAGCGGGATCACCCTACGAGCAGTACTTC
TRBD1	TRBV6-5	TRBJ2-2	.	CASSGRTGTGELFF	TGTGCCAGCAGTGGAAGGACAGGCACCGGGGAGCTGTTTTTT
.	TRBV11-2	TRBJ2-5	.	CASSPARGASETQYF	TGTGCCAGCAGCCCCGCACGGGGGGCGTCGGAGACCCAGTACTTC
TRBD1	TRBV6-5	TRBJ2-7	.	CASSGRDRGLHEQYF	TGTGCCAGCAGTGGCCGGGACAGGGGGCTCCACGAGCAGTACTTC
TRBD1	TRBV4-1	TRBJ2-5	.	CASSQDRTGGETQYF	TGCGCCAGCAGCCAAGATAGGACAGGGGGAGAGACCCAGTACTTC